A selection of T cell receptor beta chains follows, all from one sample in a study of early T cells in non-severe SARS-CoV-2 infection. TCRdb reanalysed the 5' RACE reads using MiXCR and keeps one entry per CDR3 protein. The sample shows 90,000 to 130,000 distinct CDR3 sequences, around 10% of them seen only once. The sequenced sample was whole blood. Receptor source: an adult who was a healthcare worker with PCR-confirmed SARS-CoV-2 infection or an uninfected control (not recorded which). The CDR3 runs from the conserved cysteine through the conserved F or W. The order of the fields is J gene, clone size, V gene, D gene, CDR3 length, CDR3 protein, CDR3 DNA. A D gene is named only where the DNA matches it firmly. Size is stated for part of the rows, as once, few or many counts, or as a class when the clone is expanded.

j_gene: TRBJ2-1; abundance: .; v_gene: TRBV6-6; d_gene: .; len: 15; CDR3aa: CASSPPGSAYNEQFF; CDR3nt: TGTGCCAGCAGCCCCCCGGGAAGCGCCTACAATGAGCAGTTCTTC
j_gene: TRBJ1-1; abundance: .; v_gene: TRBV20-1; d_gene: TRBD1; len: 18; CDR3aa: CSADPAGTGGFGNTEAFF; CDR3nt: TGCAGTGCTGACCCTGCCGGGACAGGGGGCTTTGGGAACACTGAAGCTTTCTTT
j_gene: TRBJ2-7; abundance: many; v_gene: TRBV27; d_gene: TRBD2; len: 16; CDR3aa: CASSSIAGAGTYEQYF; CDR3nt: TGTGCCAGCAGTTCCATAGCGGGCGCTGGCACCTACGAGCAGTACTTC
j_gene: TRBJ1-6; abundance: few; v_gene: TRBV11-3; d_gene: .; len: 16; CDR3aa: CASSWGAGYLNSPLHF; CDR3nt: TGTGCCAGCAGCTGGGGAGCGGGGTATCTAAATTCACCCCTCCACTTT
j_gene: TRBJ2-1; abundance: many; v_gene: TRBV11-2; d_gene: TRBD2; len: 15; CDR3aa: CASSFSGGPNNEQFF; CDR3nt: TGTGCCAGCAGTTTTTCGGGGGGGCCGAACAATGAGCAGTTCTTC
j_gene: TRBJ2-1; abundance: few; v_gene: TRBV10-1; d_gene: .; len: 16; CDR3aa: CASSDQQGWRYNEQFF; CDR3nt: TGCGCCAGCAGTGACCAACAGGGTTGGCGCTACAATGAGCAGTTCTTC
j_gene: TRBJ2-3; abundance: many; v_gene: TRBV9; d_gene: TRBD2; len: 15; CDR3aa: CASSVDAGVTDTQYF; CDR3nt: TGTGCCAGCAGCGTAGATGCGGGGGTCACAGATACGCAGTATTTT
j_gene: TRBJ2-7; abundance: few; v_gene: TRBV5-1; d_gene: .; len: 12; CDR3aa: CASSAGGYEQYF; CDR3nt: TGCGCCAGCAGCGCAGGGGGGTACGAGCAGTACTTC
j_gene: TRBJ2-3; abundance: medium-sized; v_gene: TRBV10-3; d_gene: .; len: 14; CDR3aa: CAIRQTDTLDTQYF; CDR3nt: TGTGCCATCAGACAGACAGATACATTGGATACGCAGTATTTT
j_gene: TRBJ2-1; abundance: few; v_gene: TRBV11-2; d_gene: .; len: 14; CDR3aa: CASRSGHPYNEQFF; CDR3nt: TGTGCCAGCAGGTCGGGACATCCTTACAATGAGCAGTTCTTC
j_gene: TRBJ2-1; abundance: .; v_gene: TRBV30; d_gene: TRBD1; len: 12; CDR3aa: CAWSVTGGRQFF; CDR3nt: TGTGCCTGGAGTGTGACAGGGGGCAGACAGTTCTTC
j_gene: TRBJ1-2; abundance: many; v_gene: TRBV7-2; d_gene: TRBD1; len: 14; CDR3aa: CASSLAGTGNGYTF; CDR3nt: TGTGCCAGCAGCTTGGCCGGGACAGGGAATGGCTACACCTTC
j_gene: TRBJ1-1; abundance: few; v_gene: TRBV12-3/TRBV12-4; d_gene: TRBD1; len: 14; CDR3aa: CASRLTGDYTEAFF; CDR3nt: TGTGCCAGCAGACTCACAGGGGACTACACTGAAGCTTTCTTT
j_gene: TRBJ1-1; abundance: .; v_gene: TRBV10-2; d_gene: .; len: 13; CDR3aa: CASSRWGTDEAFF; CDR3nt: TGCGCCAGCAGTAGATGGGGTACTGATGAAGCTTTCTTT
j_gene: TRBJ1-2; abundance: .; v_gene: TRBV7-9; d_gene: .; len: 12; CDR3aa: CASSRDGDGYTF; CDR3nt: TGTGCCAGCAGCCGAGACGGCGACGGCTACACCTTC
j_gene: TRBJ2-3; abundance: .; v_gene: TRBV9; d_gene: TRBD1; len: 16; CDR3aa: CASSVANRDRTDTQYF; CDR3nt: TGTGCCAGCAGCGTAGCCAACCGGGACAGGACAGATACGCAGTATTTT
j_gene: TRBJ2-1; abundance: .; v_gene: TRBV19; d_gene: .; len: 16; CDR3aa: CASSSRIGGSYNEQFF; CDR3nt: TGTGCCAGTAGCAGCCGGATCGGGGGCTCCTACAATGAGCAGTTCTTC
j_gene: TRBJ1-6; abundance: many; v_gene: TRBV10-2; d_gene: TRBD1; len: 18; CDR3aa: CASSVRDRGSSYNSPLHF; CDR3nt: TGCGCCAGCAGTGTACGGGACAGGGGGAGCTCCTATAATTCACCCCTCCACTTT
j_gene: TRBJ2-1; abundance: few; v_gene: TRBV7-9; d_gene: .; len: 14; CDR3aa: CASSSGQPPNEQFF; CDR3nt: TGTGCCAGCAGCTCTGGACAGCCACCCAATGAGCAGTTCTTC
j_gene: TRBJ1-5; abundance: .; v_gene: TRBV18; d_gene: .; len: 14; CDR3aa: CASSPPGGSQPQHF; CDR3nt: TGTGCCAGCTCACCACCGGGGGGTTCTCAGCCCCAGCATTTT
j_gene: TRBJ1-2; abundance: few; v_gene: TRBV29-1; d_gene: .; len: 12; CDR3aa: CSGTEGNYGYTF; CDR3nt: TGCAGCGGGACAGAGGGAAACTATGGCTACACCTTC
j_gene: TRBJ2-2; abundance: .; v_gene: TRBV7-8; d_gene: TRBD2; len: 17; CDR3aa: CASSLDILAGRGGELFF; CDR3nt: TGTGCCAGCAGCTTAGATATCCTAGCGGGAAGGGGCGGGGAGCTGTTTTTT
j_gene: TRBJ2-5; abundance: many; v_gene: TRBV11-2; d_gene: TRBD2; len: 20; CDR3aa: CASSLVGRLAGGDLQETQYF; CDR3nt: TGTGCCAGCAGCTTAGTCGGTCGGCTAGCGGGAGGCGACCTTCAGGAGACCCAGTACTTC